This TCR beta chain was found in a study of T-cell reconstitution after alpha-beta-depleted transplantation in children. This clonotype was picked up many times. Library preparation (for TCRbeta) was performed with unique molecular identifiers. TCRdb fed the PCR reads into MiXCR, producing one record per CDR3 protein. The table records roughly 90,000 distinct CDR3 sequences, 9% to 15% of them present only once. Germline V gives CDR1 SGHTA, CDR2 FQGTGA. CDR3 length: 16 residues. V was pared by 2 bases and J by 6 bases, with 6 bases of the junction left unmatched. The chain joins TRBV7-3 to TRBJ2-1; 11 bases are a match to TRBD2. This TCR was sampled from a human donor who donated a stem cell graft to a child with inherited bone marrow failure. Material: PBMCs from the stem cell graft donor, obtained from the stem cell graft. The CDR3 is CASSLSGLAALNEQFF. CDR3 in DNA: TGTGCCAGCAGCTTATCGGGACTAGCGGCCCTCAATGAGCAGTTCTTC.